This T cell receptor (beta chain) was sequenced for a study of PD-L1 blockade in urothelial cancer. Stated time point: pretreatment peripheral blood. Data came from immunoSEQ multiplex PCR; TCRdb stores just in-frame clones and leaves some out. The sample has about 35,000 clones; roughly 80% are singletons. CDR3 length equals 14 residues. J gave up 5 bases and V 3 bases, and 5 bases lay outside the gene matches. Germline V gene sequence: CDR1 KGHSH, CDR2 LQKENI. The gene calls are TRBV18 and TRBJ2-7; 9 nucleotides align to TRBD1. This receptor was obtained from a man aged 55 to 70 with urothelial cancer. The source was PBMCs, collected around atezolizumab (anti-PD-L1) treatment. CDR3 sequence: CASSPVQGANEQYF. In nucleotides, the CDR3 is TGTGCCAGCTCACCGGTACAGGGGGCAAACGAGCAGTACTTC.